The clone carrying this T cell receptor (beta chain) was observed a handful of times. Its antigen remains unidentified. The data derive from a study of identical twins. Findings and caveats of the study: Models predicted too little out-of-frame TCR alpha sharing in monozygotic twins.

CDR1 and CDR2 (germline): SEHNR, FQNEAQ (reference sequence). CDR3 length: 13 residues. The V and J ends lost 5 bases and 6 bases respectively, with 14 bases between them. TCRdb itself ran the 5' RACE reads through MiXCR, one entry per CDR3 protein. Of some 730,000 distinct CDR3 sequences listed, over 15% are singletons. The same data also went into a second study, on T cells expressing NK-cell markers.

Sequencing used PBMCs. The receptor comes from a woman aged 18-29 years in good health. The chain recombines TRBV7-9 with TRBJ2-7; D uncertain. CDR3 residues: CASSLEWVREQYF. In nucleotides, the CDR3 is TGTGCCAGCAGCCTGGAATGGGTCCGCGAGCAGTACTTC. The full variable domain, with the rest looked up from reference TRBV7-9 and TRBJ2-7, is DTGVSQNPRHKITKRGQNVTFRCDPISEHNRLYWYRQTLGQGPEFLTYFQNEAQLEKSRLLSDRFSAERPKGSFSTLEIQRTEQGDSAMYLCASSLEWVREQYFGPGTRLTVT.